This passage covers 8 T cell receptor beta chains from one sample sequenced in a study of cytomegalovirus exposure and HLA in healthy donors. The study ran its PCR with 60 Vbeta and 13 Jbeta primers. Only in-frame clones appear in the TCRdb table, and some are missing; sequencing was by immunoSEQ multiplex PCR. The data show about 150,000 clones, 70% to 85% seen once. The sequencing input was PBMCs. Receptors originate from a woman aged 45-59 years in good health and CMV-seropositive.

This clone was recorded once. The junction and the germline gene differ at one end; a read error may be behind it. The chain carries TRBV4-1 and TRBJ2-1; 10 nucleotides agree with TRBD2. The CDR3 has 14 amino acids. Germline lookup yields CDR1 MGHRA and CDR2 YSYEKL. As DNA, the CDR3 is TGCGCCAGCAGCCACGGACTAGCGGTCAATGAGCGGTTCTTC. The encoded protein is CASSHGLAVNERFF.

The V and J genes are TRBV6-4 and TRBJ1-6, with 10 nucleotides matching TRBD1. The CDR3 loop spans 15 amino acids. Germline trimming cut 4 bases from V and 7 bases from J; bases unmatched to any gene: 4. Germline loops: CDR1 MRHNA, CDR2 SNTAGT. CDR3 nucleotides: TGTGCCAGCAGTGCCACGGGACAGGGGAATTCACCCCTCCACTTT. Its translation: CASSATGQGNSPLHF.

This clone was recorded once. The chain links TRBV5-6 to TRBJ1-2; D uncertain. Trimming shortened V by 0 bases and J by 6 bases, and 6 bases separated the two germline ends. Germline CDR1 SGHDT, CDR2 YYEEEE. The CDR3 length is 12 residues. The CDR3 coding sequence is TGTGCCAGCAGCTTGGCAGTAAATGGCTACACCTTC. This encodes CASSLAVNGYTF.

As to this clone: An end of the junction differs from the germline gene, which may be a read error. V and J are TRBV2 and TRBJ2-7; the D is unclear. The CDR3 spans 13 residues. CDR1 and CDR2 (germline): SNHLY, FYNNEI. Here the CDR3 DNA reads TGTGCCAGCAGGGAAGTAATCCGCTACGAGCAGTACTTC. It encodes CASREVIRYEQYF.

V usage is TRBV6-1 and J usage is TRBJ1-5, with D hard to call. The CDR3 extends over 15 amino acids. V lost 0 bases, J lost 0 bases, and 6 bases lay in between. Germline V gives CDR1 MNHNS, CDR2 SASEGT. CDR3 DNA sequence: TGTGCCAGCAGTGAAGCGAGGAATAGCAATCAGCCCCAGCATTTT. It translates to CASSEARNSNQPQHF.

This rearrangement joins TRBV27 to TRBJ2-1; perhaps TRBD1 as D (7 bases). In germline, CDR1 is MNHEY, CDR2 SMNVEV (reference sequence). V was shortened by 4 bases and J by 6 bases, with 19 bases between the two germline ends. This CDR3 region has 16 residues. CDR3 bases: TGTGCCAGCAGTTGGGGGGCAGGGGGTAGGATCAATGAGCAGTTCTTC. Protein sequence: CASSWGAGGRINEQFF.

The chain combines TRBV9 with TRBJ1-6; a weak D match, TRBD1 (5 bases). Per the germline V gene, CDR1 is SGDLS and CDR2 is YYNGEE. The CDR3 has 12 residues. Trimming removed 4 bases from V and 7 bases from J, with 6 bases in between. DNA of the CDR3: TGTGCCAGCAGCCCAGGGAATTCACCCCTCCACTTT. Translation: CASSPGNSPLHF.

The chain employs TRBV10-1 and TRBJ2-2; tentative D call: TRBD2 (7 bases). V dropped 2 bases and J dropped 7 bases, with 14 bases sitting between them. CDR1 WNHNN and CDR2 SYGVQD come from the germline V gene (reference sequence). This CDR3 spans 15 amino acids. The CDR3 loop reads CASSEARGGVGELFF. CDR3 bases: TGCGCCAGCAGTGAGGCGAGGGGGGGCGTCGGGGAGCTGTTTTTT.